This entry lists 7 T cell receptor beta chains sequenced from one sample in a study of identical twins' blood T cells. TCRdb re-analysed the 5' RACE reads in MiXCR, keeping a single row per CDR3 protein. The sample consists of roughly 380,000 distinct CDR3 sequences, over 25% of them appearing once. Sequenced sample: PBMCs. Receptors originate from a woman between 18 and 55 years old in good health.

This clonotype was detected a few times. Compared with germline, one end of the junction differs, possibly owing to a read error. The V call is TRBV12-3 or TRBV12-4, the J call TRBJ1-4, with 7 bases fitting TRBD1. The CDR3 spans 14 residues. The CDR3 is CVSSPGGASEKLFF. The DNA of the CDR3 is TGTGTCAGCAGTCCAGGGGGGGCGAGTGAAAAACTGTTTTTT.

Comment on this clonotype: A much larger clone differs from this one at a single base, so this may be a read error. V and J are TRBV29-1 and TRBJ1-1; maybe TRBD1 (5 bases). The germline V gene has CDR1 SQVTM and CDR2 ANQGSEA. This CDR3 region has 14 residues. V was shortened by 2 bases and J by 9 bases, with 19 bases between the two germline ends. CDR3 DNA sequence: TGCAGCGTTGAATTAATGGGAAGTCGGGGGAAAGCTTTCTTT. It translates to CSVELMGSRGKAFF.

This clonotype has just a few counts. V is TRBV29-1 and J is TRBJ2-1; 10 bases match TRBD2. The CDR3 runs 14 residues. The germline V gene encodes CDR1 SQVTM and CDR2 ANQGSEA. The V gene end was trimmed by 7 bases and the J gene end by 6 bases; junction bases not matched to a gene: 9. Here the CDR3 reads CSATGLAVINEQFF. CDR3 sequence (DNA): TGCAGCGCCACTGGACTAGCGGTGATCAATGAGCAGTTCTTC.

This clonotype has at least ten counts. The rearrangement links TRBV3-1 to TRBJ1-1; 7 positions agree with TRBD1. The germline V gene encodes CDR1 LGHDT and CDR2 YNNKEL (reference sequence). After removal of 4 bases from V and 5 bases from J, the junction contained 7 bases not matched to a gene. The CDR3 extends over 14 amino acids. The CDR3 region is CASSPRQGETEAFF. DNA of the CDR3: TGTGCCAGCAGCCCTAGACAGGGAGAGACTGAAGCTTTCTTT.

This clonotype was counted a few times. The V and J genes are TRBV20-1 and TRBJ1-6; D is perhaps TRBD1 (5 bases). In germline, CDR1 is DFQATT, CDR2 SNEGSKA (reference sequence). The V end lost 3 bases, the J end lost 0 bases, and 15 bases lay between the germline ends. This CDR3 contains 17 residues. For the CDR3, the DNA is TGCAGTGCTAGGTTACCGGGACGAGACTCCTATAATTCACCCCTCCACTTT. This encodes CSARLPGRDSYNSPLHF.

This clonotype was observed at least ten times. This chain links TRBV24-1 with TRBJ1-1; D gene ambiguous. V was cut by 4 bases and J by 8 bases, with 13 bases left in between. Germline V lookup: CDR1 KGHDR, CDR2 SFDVKD. The CDR3 covers 13 residues. The CDR3 sequence: CATSEGHGREAFF. CDR3 bases: TGTGCCACCAGTGAGGGTCACGGAAGAGAAGCTTTCTTT.

V and J are TRBV18 and TRBJ2-5; D is ambiguous. The CDR3 is 13 residues long. V lost 3 bases to trimming and J lost 3 bases, with 8 bases between them. Per the germline V gene, CDR1 is KGHSH and CDR2 is LQKENI. The CDR3 here is CASSPSSEETQYF. Here the CDR3 DNA reads TGTGCCAGCTCACCTAGTTCCGAAGAGACCCAGTACTTC.